The rows below give T cell receptor beta chains drawn from one sample of a study of OX40 agonist ivuxolimab in advanced cancers. The data were produced by immunoSEQ multiplex PCR, yet TCRdb's version contains in-frame clones alone and is incomplete. The data show around 34,000 clones, about 86% seen once. The source was CD4+ or CD8+ T cells sorted from blood, collected in a trial of the OX40 agonist ivuxolimab. Receptors originate from an adult with an advanced solid tumor such as melanoma, head and neck, liver or kidney cancer. Both conserved end residues are trimmed from each CDR3.

J: TRBJ2-3
V: TRBV11-2
CDR3: ASSSWREDTDTQY

J: TRBJ2-5
V: TRBV7-8
CDR3: ASSPTGGSHQETQY

J: TRBJ1-1
V: TRBV5-1
CDR3: ASSLRQGNTEAF

J: TRBJ2-1
V: TRBV2
CDR3: ASSEIAGANEQF

J: TRBJ1-5
V: TRBV28
CDR3: ASSLGQSNQPQH

J: TRBJ1-2
V: TRBV6-4
CDR3: ASSGVRGSYGYT

J: TRBJ2-1
V: TRBV7-2
CDR3: ASRGGLAGDEQF

J: TRBJ2-7
V: TRBV5-1
CDR3: ASSLASRYEQY

J: TRBJ2-7
V: TRBV4-1
CDR3: ASSLRTSGIIYEQY

J: TRBJ2-3
V: TRBV7-2
CDR3: ASSLKGDTQY

J: TRBJ2-1
V: TRBV7-2
CDR3: ASGQGLSEQF

J: TRBJ1-3
V: TRBV19
CDR3: ASTPYMRQGAGNTIY

J: TRBJ1-1
V: TRBV11-3
CDR3: ASSLKTEAF

J: TRBJ2-1
V: TRBV10-1
CDR3: ASSEGGGINEQF

J: TRBJ2-7
V: TRBV10-3
CDR3: AIRTRTGAYEQY

J: TRBJ2-7
V: TRBV6-5
CDR3: ASSRSGSRQEQY

J: TRBJ1-3
V: TRBV5-5
CDR3: ASSDIRTRSGNTIY

J: TRBJ1-1
V: TRBV20-1
CDR3: SASKPEAF

J: TRBJ1-2
V: TRBV6-5
CDR3: ASSFTRGQGNGYT

J: TRBJ1-5
V: TRBV5-1
CDR3: ASSFDGSNQPQH

J: TRBJ1-3
V: TRBV30
CDR3: AWSSLAGISSGNTIY

J: TRBJ2-7
V: TRBV6-6
CDR3: AGGGRSEQY

J: TRBJ2-7
V: TRBV5-5
CDR3: ASSESWDYEQY

J: TRBJ2-3
V: TRBV5-1
CDR3: ASSFGTSGNTDTQY

J: TRBJ2-7
V: TRBV6-6
CDR3: ASSFGGGLTYEQY

J: TRBJ1-3
V: TRBV9
CDR3: ASSPRTTGAASSGNTIY

J: TRBJ1-5
V: TRBV9
CDR3: ASSLGQGSNQPQH

J: TRBJ2-2
V: TRBV9
CDR3: ASSAQREGRTGELF

J: TRBJ1-2
V: TRBV5-1
CDR3: ASSPDWRDGYT

J: TRBJ2-7
V: TRBV5-6
CDR3: ASSSFLGQGTYEQY

J: TRBJ1-4
V: TRBV7-9
CDR3: ASSSGQDNEKLF

J: TRBJ2-5
V: TRBV9
CDR3: ASSATSGSQETQY

J: TRBJ2-5
V: TRBV18
CDR3: ASSPPGGGQETQY

J: TRBJ2-1
V: TRBV2
CDR3: ASRGINYNEQF

J: TRBJ1-1
V: TRBV18
CDR3: ASSPGQENTEAF

J: TRBJ2-6
V: TRBV18
CDR3: ASSLGGTYSGANVLT

J: TRBJ1-5
V: TRBV7-8
CDR3: ASSLTGAPSYQPQH

J: TRBJ2-3
V: TRBV6-1
CDR3: ASSALPGLAGGDTQY